Presented here are 5 T cell receptor beta chains from one specimen sequenced in a study of post-analysis software for immune sequencing data. Findings and limits, study-wide: Five TRBV segments were significantly more frequent in patients than in controls. TRBV5-6, TRBV5-1 and TRBV20-1 were among these segments.

The antigens for these receptors are not known. cDNA libraries of TCR beta carried unique molecular identifiers. From the PCR reads, TCRdb called clonotypes with MiXCR, one entry per CDR3 protein. The table has roughly 730,000 distinct CDR3 sequences, about 32% seen once. Source material: blood. The receptors shown here come from a girl aged 10 to 17 with multiple sclerosis.

The CDR3, as DNA: TGTGCCACCGGACTGCTGGACTCCTACGAGCAGTACTTC. Translated: CATGLLDSYEQYF. The chain combines TRBV10-3 with TRBJ2-7; possibly TRBD2 for D (5 bases). CDR1 is ENHRY and CDR2 is SYGVKD in the germline V gene. The CDR3 loop spans 13 amino acids. V lost 10 bases and J lost 0, with 13 bases in between.

The gene calls are TRBV7-9 and TRBJ2-7; 8 nucleotides line up with TRBD1. Trimming removed 0 bases from V and 6 bases from J; junction bases left unmatched: 4. The germline V gene has CDR1 SEHNR and CDR2 FQNEAQ (reference sequence). The CDR3 loop spans 14 amino acids. In nucleotides, the CDR3 is TGTGCCAGCAGCTTAGCCCAGGGGGCGGTCGAGCAGTACTTC. This translates into CASSLAQGAVEQYF.

This chain links TRBV5-1 with TRBJ2-5, with D possibly matching TRBD2 (7 bases). With the DNA end fitting TRBJ2-7 better, the J assignment may be wrong. The CDR3 totals 16 residues. Germline loops: CDR1 SGHRS, CDR2 YFSETQ. In nucleotides, the CDR3 is TGCGCCAGCAGCCCCCGGGGTTCCGGGGGGCGGTACGAGCAGTACTTC. Translated: CASSPRGSGGRYEQYF.

This clonotype was observed a handful of times. The rearrangement joins TRBV20-1 to TRBJ2-1, with D maybe TRBD2 (5 bases). The CDR3 runs 16 residues. Germline V gene sequence: CDR1 DFQATT, CDR2 SNEGSKA (reference sequence). V was trimmed by 3 bases and J by 2 bases, leaving 17 bases between them. The CDR3: CSASMPKGGPYNEQFF. CDR3 sequence (DNA): TGCAGTGCTAGTATGCCGAAAGGAGGTCCCTACAATGAGCAGTTCTTC.

The chain has TRBV6-5 and TRBJ1-4, with D uncertain. CDR1 MNHEY and CDR2 SVGAGI come from the germline V gene. The CDR3 is made up of 16 amino acids. The V gene lost 5 bases and the J gene lost 2 bases, with 15 bases spanning the gap. CDR3 in amino acids: CASSRRRKWTNEKLFF. CDR3 DNA: TGTGCCAGCAGTAGACGAAGGAAGTGGACTAATGAAAAACTGTTTTTT.